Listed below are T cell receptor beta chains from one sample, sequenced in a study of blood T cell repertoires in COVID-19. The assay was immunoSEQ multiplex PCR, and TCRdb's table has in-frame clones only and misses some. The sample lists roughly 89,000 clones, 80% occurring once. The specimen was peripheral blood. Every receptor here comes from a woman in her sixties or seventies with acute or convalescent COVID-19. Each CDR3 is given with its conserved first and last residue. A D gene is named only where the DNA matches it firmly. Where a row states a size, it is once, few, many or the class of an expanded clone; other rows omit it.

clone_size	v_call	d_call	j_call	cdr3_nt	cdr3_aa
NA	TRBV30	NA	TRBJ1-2	TGTGCCTGGAGTGTAAGCAGGGGCCACGGCTACACCTTC	CAWSVSRGHGYTF
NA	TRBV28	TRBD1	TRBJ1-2	TGTGCCAGCGCCACAGGGGTATGGAACTATGGCTACACCTTC	CASATGVWNYGYTF
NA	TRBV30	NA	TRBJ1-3	TGTGCCTGGAGTGTAGGGCGCGGGCCTGGAAACACCATATATTTT	CAWSVGRGPGNTIYF
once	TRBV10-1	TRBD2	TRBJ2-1	TGCCCCCGGGGCGGGAGAGTGGTTGAGCAGTTCTTC	CPRGGRVVEQFF
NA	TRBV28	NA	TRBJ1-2	TGTGCCAGCAGCCCTTCCGGGGGTAGGAATACTTATGGCTACACCTTC	CASSPSGGRNTYGYTF
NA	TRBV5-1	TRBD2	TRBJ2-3	TGCGCCAGCAGACAGGGACTAGCAGGTACAGATACGCAGTATTTT	CASRQGLAGTDTQYF
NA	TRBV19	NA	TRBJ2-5	TGTGCCAGTAGTATTCGAGGGAGGGAGACCCAGTACTTC	CASSIRGRETQYF
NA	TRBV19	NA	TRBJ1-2	TGTGCCAGTAGTATGGCCTCTCACGGGGGATATGGCTACACCTTC	CASSMASHGGYGYTF
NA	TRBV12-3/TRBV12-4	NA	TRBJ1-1	TGTGCCAGCGGGGAGGTGTACGCCCCTGAAGCTTTCTTT	CASGEVYAPEAFF
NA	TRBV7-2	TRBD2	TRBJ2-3	TGTGCCAGCAGCTTACTAGCGGGGGGCCTGAATCCTAGCACAGATACGCAGTATTTT	CASSLLAGGLNPSTDTQYF
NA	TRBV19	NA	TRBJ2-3	TGTGCCAGTAGTATTGGTCTGACTAGCACAGATACGCAGTATTTT	CASSIGLTSTDTQYF
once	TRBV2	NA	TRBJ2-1	TGTGCCAGCAGTCTTCTCAGGTACTACAATGAGCAGTTCTTC	CASSLLRYYNEQFF
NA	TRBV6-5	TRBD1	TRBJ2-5	TGTGCCAGCAGTTCGGGACAGGGAAAGACCCAGTACTTC	CASSSGQGKTQYF
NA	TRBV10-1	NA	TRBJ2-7	TGCGCCAGCAGTGTCCCCCCCCGGGTTCAAGGCTACGAGCAGTACTTC	CASSVPPRVQGYEQYF
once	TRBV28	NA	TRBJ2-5	TGTGCCAGCAACGGAGGTCCCGAGACCCAGTACTTC	CASNGGPETQYF
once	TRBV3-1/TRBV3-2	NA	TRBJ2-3	TGTGCCAGCAGCCAAAGCCCTAGCACAGATACGCAGTATTTT	CASSQSPSTDTQYF
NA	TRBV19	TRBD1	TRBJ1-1	TGTGCCACACGACAGGGGATGAACACTGAAGCTTTCTTT	CATRQGMNTEAFF
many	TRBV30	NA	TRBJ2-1	TGTGCCTGGAGTATCGGGTCCTACAATGAGCAGTTCTTC	CAWSIGSYNEQFF
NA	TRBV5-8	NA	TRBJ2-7	TGTGCCAGCACTGAACTTGGGGGACTCCAGCCCTCCTACGAGCAGTACTTC	CASTELGGLQPSYEQYF
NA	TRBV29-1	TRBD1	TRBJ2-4	TGCAGCGTTGAAGATGCAGCGGACAGGGTGGGGAGTATTCAGTACTTC	CSVEDAADRVGSIQYF
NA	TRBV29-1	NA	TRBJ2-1	TGCAGCGGTGGCGGGGCCTACAATGAGCAGTTCTTC	CSGGGAYNEQFF
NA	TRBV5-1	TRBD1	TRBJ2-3	TGCGCCAGCAGCTTGGGAGACAGGGGCAGCACAGATACGCAGTATTTT	CASSLGDRGSTDTQYF
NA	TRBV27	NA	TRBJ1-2	TGTGCCAGCAGTCCCCGGGGGTCGGGGGACTATGGCTACACCTTC	CASSPRGSGDYGYTF
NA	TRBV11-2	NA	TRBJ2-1	TGTGCCAGCAGCTTCTCCCTAGCTCTGAATGAGCAGTTCTTC	CASSFSLALNEQFF
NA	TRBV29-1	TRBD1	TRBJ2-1	TGCAGCGTTGGTCATGGGACAGGGGGCAATGAGCAGTTCTTC	CSVGHGTGGNEQFF
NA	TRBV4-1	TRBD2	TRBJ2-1	TGCGCCAGCAGCCAAGGCCCGAGAGCGGGATCTTACAATGAGCAGTTCTTC	CASSQGPRAGSYNEQFF
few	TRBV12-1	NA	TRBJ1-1	TGTGCCAGCAGCAAGGGACAGTCCATGAACACTGAAGCTTTCTTT	CASSKGQSMNTEAFF
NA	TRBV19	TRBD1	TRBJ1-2	TGTGCCAGTACCTCGTGGCAGGGGGATGGCTACACCTTC	CASTSWQGDGYTF
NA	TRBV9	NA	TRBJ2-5	TGTGCCAGCAGCGTAAGTCAGGGGACGTACCAAGAGACCCAGTACTTC	CASSVSQGTYQETQYF
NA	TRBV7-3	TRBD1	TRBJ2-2	TGTGCCAGCAGCCCAGGACAGGGAGTCCCCGGGGAGCTGTTTTTT	CASSPGQGVPGELFF
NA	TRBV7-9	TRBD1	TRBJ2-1	TGTGCCAGCAGCTTAGTTGGGACAGGGAATTACAATGAGCAGTTCTTC	CASSLVGTGNYNEQFF
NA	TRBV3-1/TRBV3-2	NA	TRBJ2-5	TGTGCCAGCAGCCAAGGGCAGCGGGCGCACCAAGAGACCCAGTACTTC	CASSQGQRAHQETQYF
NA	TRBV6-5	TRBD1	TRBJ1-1	TGTGCCAGCAGTCCTGGGACAGGGTGGACTGAAGCTTTCTTT	CASSPGTGWTEAFF
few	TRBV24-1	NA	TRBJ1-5	TGTGCCACCAGTGCCGCGGGGGCCCATCAGCCCCAGCATTTT	CATSAAGAHQPQHF
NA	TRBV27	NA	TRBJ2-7	TGTGCCAGCAGTTTATCGACGGCAGGCAACTCCTACGAGCAGTACTTC	CASSLSTAGNSYEQYF
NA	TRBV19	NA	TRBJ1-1	TGTGCCAGTAGTAAGGGGATGAACACTGAAGCTTTCTTT	CASSKGMNTEAFF
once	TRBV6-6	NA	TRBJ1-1	TGTGCCAGCAGTTACTCGTTCGGGGGGGGCACTGAAGCTTTCTTT	CASSYSFGGGTEAFF
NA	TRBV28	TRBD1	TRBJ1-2	TGTGCCAGCAGTTTCACAGGGGGCTATGGCTACACCTTC	CASSFTGGYGYTF
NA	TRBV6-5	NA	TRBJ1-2	TGTGCCAGCAGTTACGGGTCGCGGGGAGCCAACTATGGCTACACCTTC	CASSYGSRGANYGYTF
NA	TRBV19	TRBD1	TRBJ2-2	TGTGCCAGTAGTTTGGTAACAGGGGTAGCCGGGGAGCTGTTTTTT	CASSLVTGVAGELFF
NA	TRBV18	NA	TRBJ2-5	TGTGCCAGCTCACCACTGGAGGGACAGCGGGAGTACTTC	CASSPLEGQREYF
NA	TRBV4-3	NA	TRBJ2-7	TGCGCCAGCAGCCAAGATCGTCTGAGCTCCTACGAGCAGTACTTC	CASSQDRLSSYEQYF
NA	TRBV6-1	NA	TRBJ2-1	TGTGCCAGCAGTGAACAGAACTACAATGAGCAGTTCTTC	CASSEQNYNEQFF
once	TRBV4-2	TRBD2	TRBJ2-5	TGTGCCAGCAGCTTCGGGACTAGCGGCCAAGAGACCCAGTACTTC	CASSFGTSGQETQYF
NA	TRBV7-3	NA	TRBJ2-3	TGTGCCAGCAGCAACGGACAGGCGGGGACAGATACGCAGTATTTT	CASSNGQAGTDTQYF
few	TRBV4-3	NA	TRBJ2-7	TGCGCCAGCAGCCAAGTCGACGGGTACGAGCAGTACTTC	CASSQVDGYEQYF
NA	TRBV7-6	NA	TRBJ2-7	TGTGCCAGCAGCGGAGGGGGCGGGGGGTCCTACGAGCAGTACTTC	CASSGGGGGSYEQYF
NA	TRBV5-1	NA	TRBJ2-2	TGCGCCAGCAGCTTCGTGTCAGGGGTGAACACCGGGGAGCTGTTTTTT	CASSFVSGVNTGELFF
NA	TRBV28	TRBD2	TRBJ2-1	TGTGCCAGCAGCGCCACTAGCGGGGCATCGTATGAGCAGTTCTTC	CASSATSGASYEQFF
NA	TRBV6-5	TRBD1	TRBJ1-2	TGTGCCAGCAGATTTCCGGGACAGAACTATGGCTACACCTTC	CASRFPGQNYGYTF
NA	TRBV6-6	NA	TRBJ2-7	TGTGCCAGCAGTTATGGCTCACCCTACGAGCAGTACTTC	CASSYGSPYEQYF
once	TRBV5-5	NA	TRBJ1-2	TGTGCCAGCACCCTGACATTGAACTATGGCTACACCTTC	CASTLTLNYGYTF
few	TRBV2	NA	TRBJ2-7	TGTGCCAGCAGCGCCAGCTCCTACGAGCAGTACTTC	CASSASSYEQYF
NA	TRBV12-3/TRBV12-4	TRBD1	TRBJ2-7	TGTGCCAGCAGTTCACAGGGGGACGAGCAGTACTTC	CASSSQGDEQYF